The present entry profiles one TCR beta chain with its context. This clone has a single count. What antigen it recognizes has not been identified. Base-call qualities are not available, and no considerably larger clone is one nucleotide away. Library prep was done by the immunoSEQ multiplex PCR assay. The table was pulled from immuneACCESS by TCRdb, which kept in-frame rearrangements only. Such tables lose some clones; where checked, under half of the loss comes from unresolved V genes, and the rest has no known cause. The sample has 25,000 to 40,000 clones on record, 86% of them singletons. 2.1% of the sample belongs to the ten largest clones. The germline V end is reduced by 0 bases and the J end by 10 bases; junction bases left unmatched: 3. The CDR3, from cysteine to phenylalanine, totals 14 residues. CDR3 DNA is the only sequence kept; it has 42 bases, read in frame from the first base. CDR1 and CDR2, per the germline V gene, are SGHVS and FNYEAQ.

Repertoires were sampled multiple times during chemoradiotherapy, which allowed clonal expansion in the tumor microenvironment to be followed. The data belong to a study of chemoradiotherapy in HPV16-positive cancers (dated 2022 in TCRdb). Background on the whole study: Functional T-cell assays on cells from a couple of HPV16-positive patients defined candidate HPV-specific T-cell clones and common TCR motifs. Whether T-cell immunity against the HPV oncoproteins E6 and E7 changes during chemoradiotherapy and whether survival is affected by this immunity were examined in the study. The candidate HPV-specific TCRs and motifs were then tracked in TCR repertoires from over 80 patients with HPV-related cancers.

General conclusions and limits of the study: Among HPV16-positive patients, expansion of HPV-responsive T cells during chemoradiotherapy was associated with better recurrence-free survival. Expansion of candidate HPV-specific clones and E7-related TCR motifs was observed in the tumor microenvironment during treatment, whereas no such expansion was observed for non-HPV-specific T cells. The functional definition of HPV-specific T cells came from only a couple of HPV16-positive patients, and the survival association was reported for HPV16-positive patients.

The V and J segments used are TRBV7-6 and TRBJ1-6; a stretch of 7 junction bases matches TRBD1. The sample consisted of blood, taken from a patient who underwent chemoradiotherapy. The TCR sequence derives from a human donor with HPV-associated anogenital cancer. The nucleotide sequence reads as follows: TGTGCCAGCAGCTTAGCGACAGGGACCTCACCCCTCCACTTT. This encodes CASSLATGTSPLHF.